This T cell receptor beta chain was sequenced during a study of cytomegalovirus exposure and HLA in healthy donors. Overall study: From HLA-typed donors, an early data release held 70 million to 95 million unique TCRs.

There are 14 residues in the CDR3. V lost 5 bases and J 6 bases, leaving 15 bases between the germline ends. Germline assignment: CDR1 SGHVS and CDR2 FQNEAQ. Primers: 60 Vbeta forward and 13 Jbeta reverse. Generated by immunoSEQ multiplex PCR, the TCRdb table keeps only in-frame clones and is missing some. Among 65,000 to 90,000 clones listed, about four fifths were seen once. Whole-study results and caveats: Cytomegalovirus-associated TCR beta chains were listed, numbering 150 to 200. Donor immune exposure was known only as CMV serostatus.

Details on this clone: Its antigen is as yet unknown.

The chain is built from TRBV7-8 and TRBJ2-3, with D perhaps TRBD2 (5 bases). This TCR came from a woman between 40 and 55 years old in good health and CMV-seropositive. Sequenced material: PBMCs. In nucleotides, the CDR3 is TGTGCCAGCAGCGCGTCGGGATTATTGGATACGCAGTATTTT. Translating it yields CASSASGLLDTQYF.